This T cell receptor beta chain derives from a study of control samples from healthy donors and cancer patients. Germline CDR1 reads MDHEN; CDR2 reads SYDVKM. Trimming took 3 bases from V and 7 from J; bases not matched to a gene: 7. This CDR3 comprises 16 residues. Profiled with immunoSEQ multiplex PCR; TCRdb holds only in-frame clones, not every one. This table holds tens of thousands of clones, approximately 90% found once. The sample was blood. This receptor was identified in a woman aged 45-60 years in good health. J is TRBJ2-1 and V is TRBV28; 12 bases align to TRBD2. CDR3 residues: CASSFLAGGDGNEQFF. For the CDR3, the DNA is TGTGCCAGCAGTTTTCTAGCGGGAGGGGATGGAAATGAGCAGTTCTTC.